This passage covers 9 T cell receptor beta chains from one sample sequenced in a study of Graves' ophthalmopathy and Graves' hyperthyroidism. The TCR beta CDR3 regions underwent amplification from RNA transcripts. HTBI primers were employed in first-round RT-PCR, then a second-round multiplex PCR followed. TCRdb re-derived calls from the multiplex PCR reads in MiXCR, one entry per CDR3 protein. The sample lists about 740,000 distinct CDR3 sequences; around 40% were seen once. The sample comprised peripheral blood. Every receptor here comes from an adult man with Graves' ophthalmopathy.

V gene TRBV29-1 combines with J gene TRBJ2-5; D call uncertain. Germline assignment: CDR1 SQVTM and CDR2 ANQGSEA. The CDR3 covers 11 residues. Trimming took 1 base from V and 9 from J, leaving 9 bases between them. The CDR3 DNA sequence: TGCAGCGTTGAAGGGGCTGGGCCCCAGTACTTC. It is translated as CSVEGAGPQYF.

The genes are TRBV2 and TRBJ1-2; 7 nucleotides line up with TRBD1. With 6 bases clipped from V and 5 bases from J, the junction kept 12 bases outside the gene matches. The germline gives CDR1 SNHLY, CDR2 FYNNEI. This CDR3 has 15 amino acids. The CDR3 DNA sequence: TGTGCCAGCAGCGTTGATTGGGACAGTACTTATGGCTACACCTTC. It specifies CASSVDWDSTYGYTF.

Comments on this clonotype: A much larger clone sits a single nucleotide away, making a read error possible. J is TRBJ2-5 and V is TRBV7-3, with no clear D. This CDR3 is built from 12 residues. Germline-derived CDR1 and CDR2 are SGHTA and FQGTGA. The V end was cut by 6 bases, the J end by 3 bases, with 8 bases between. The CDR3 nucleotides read TGTGCCAGCAGTTTTGGGGAAGAGACCCAGTACTTC. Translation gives CASSFGEETQYF.

DNA for the CDR3: TGCGCCAGCAGCTTGGGAGAGACCCGTGGTTCACCCCTCCACTTT. It is translated as CASSLGETRGSPLHF. J is TRBJ1-6 and V is TRBV5-1; no definite D call. The germline V gene has CDR1 SGHRS and CDR2 YFSETQ. Trimming took 0 bases from V and 9 from J, leaving 13 bases between them. This CDR3 spans 15 amino acids.

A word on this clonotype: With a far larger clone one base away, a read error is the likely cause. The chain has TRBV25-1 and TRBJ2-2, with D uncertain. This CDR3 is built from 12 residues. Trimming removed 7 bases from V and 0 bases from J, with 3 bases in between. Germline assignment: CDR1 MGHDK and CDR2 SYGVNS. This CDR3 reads CASTPNTGELFF. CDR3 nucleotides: TGTGCCAGCACCCCGAACACCGGGGAGCTGTTTTTT.

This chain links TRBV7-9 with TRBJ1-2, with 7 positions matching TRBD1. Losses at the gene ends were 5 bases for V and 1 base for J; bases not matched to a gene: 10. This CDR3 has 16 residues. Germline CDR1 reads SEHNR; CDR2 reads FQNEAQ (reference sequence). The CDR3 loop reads CASSISGTAINYGYTF. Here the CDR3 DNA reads TGTGCCAGCAGCATATCCGGGACAGCGATTAACTATGGCTACACCTTC. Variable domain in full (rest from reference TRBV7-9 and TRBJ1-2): DTGVSQNPRHKITKRGQNVTFRCDPISEHNRLYWYRQTLGQGPEFLTYFQNEAQLEKSRLLSDRFSAERPKGSFSTLEIQRTEQGDSAMYLCASSISGTAINYGYTFGSGTRLTVV.

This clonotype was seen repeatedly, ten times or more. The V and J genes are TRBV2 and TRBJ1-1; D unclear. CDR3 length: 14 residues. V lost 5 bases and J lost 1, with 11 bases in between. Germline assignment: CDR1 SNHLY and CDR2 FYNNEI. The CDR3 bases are TGTGCCAGCAGTATACGAGGGAAGAACACTGAAGCTTTCTTT. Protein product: CASSIRGKNTEAFF.

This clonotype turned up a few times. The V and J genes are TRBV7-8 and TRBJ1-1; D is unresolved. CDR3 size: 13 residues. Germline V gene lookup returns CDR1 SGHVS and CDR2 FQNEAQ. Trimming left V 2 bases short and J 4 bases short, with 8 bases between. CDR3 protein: CASSLQVGTEAFF. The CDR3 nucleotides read TGTGCCAGCAGCTTACAAGTGGGCACTGAAGCTTTCTTT.

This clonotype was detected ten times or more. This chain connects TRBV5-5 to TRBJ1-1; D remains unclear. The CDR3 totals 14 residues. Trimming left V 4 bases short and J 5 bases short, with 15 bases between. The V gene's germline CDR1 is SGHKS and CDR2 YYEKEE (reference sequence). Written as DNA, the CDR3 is TGTGCCAGCAGCGCGGACCCCTGGGATACTGAAGCTTTCTTT. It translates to CASSADPWDTEAFF. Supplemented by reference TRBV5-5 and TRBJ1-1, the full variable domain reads DAGVTQSPTHLIKTRGQQVTLRCSPISGHKSVSWYQQVLGQGPQFIFQYYEKEERGRGNFPDRFSARQFPNYSSELNVNALLLGDSALYLCASSADPWDTEAFFGQGTRLTVV.